The 11 T cell receptor beta chains given below trace back to one sample, sequenced in a study of identical twins. TCRdb itself ran the 5' RACE reads through MiXCR, one entry per CDR3 protein. The sample holds 15,000 to 20,000 distinct CDR3 sequences, just under 70% seen once. Source material: memory (CD45RO+) T cells sorted from blood. The receptors shown here come from a woman aged 18-29 years in good health. This table probably holds off-target reads from a library built for another chain.

The chain uses TRBV24-1 and TRBJ1-2; TRBD1 matches 9 bases. This CDR3 is 14 amino acids long. Germline values: CDR1 KGHDR, CDR2 SFDVKD. J gave up 8 bases and V 4 bases, and 7 bases lay outside the gene matches. CDR3 in DNA: TGTGCCACCAGTGAGACCGGGACAGGGTCGGGCTACACCTTC. Its translation is CATSETGTGSGYTF.

The J gene is TRBJ2-5, the V gene TRBV20-1; D is possibly TRBD1 (6 bases). CDR1 and CDR2 (germline): DFQATT, SNEGSKA (reference sequence). With 5 bases removed from V and 7 bases from J, the gap between germline ends came to 14 bases. The CDR3 has 12 amino acids. Here the CDR3 reads CSACRTVGTQYF. The CDR3 bases are TGCAGTGCTTGCCGGACAGTAGGGACCCAGTACTTC.

The genes are TRBV7-6 and TRBJ2-3; 9 bases are shared with TRBD2. This CDR3 is built from 16 residues. With V trimmed by 4 bases and J by 6 bases, 11 bases remained unmatched. Germline-derived CDR1 and CDR2 are SGHVS and FNYEAQ. CDR3 in DNA: TGTGCCAGCAGCTCCGGGACTAGCCCGGCGACGGATACGCAGTATTTT. Amino acid sequence: CASSSGTSPATDTQYF. The full variable domain, in which reference TRBV7-6 and TRBJ2-3 provide the parts outside the CDR3, is GAGVSQSPRYKVTKRGQDVALRCDPISGHVSLYWYRQALGQGPEFLTYFNYEAQQDKSGLPNDRFSAERPEGSISTLTIQRTEQRDSAMYRCASSSGTSPATDTQYFGPGTRLTVL.

CDR3 nucleotide sequence: TGTGCCAGCAGTTACGGCGGCACTGAAGCTTTCTTT. Translated: CASSYGGTEAFF. V usage is TRBV6-2 or TRBV6-3 and J usage is TRBJ1-1, with D hard to call. This CDR3 has 12 amino acids. V dropped 2 bases and J dropped 4 bases, with 5 bases sitting between them. The germline CDR1 and CDR2 sequences are MNHEY and SVGEGT.

The chain joins TRBV2 to TRBJ2-3, with D perhaps TRBD1 or TRBD2 (5 bases each). From germline, CDR1 is SNHLY and CDR2 FYNNEI. Trimming left V 5 bases short and J 2 bases short, with 17 bases between. The CDR3 runs to 16 residues. CDR3 sequence: CASSRDGKQVTDTQYF. The CDR3, as DNA: TGTGCCAGCAGTCGGGACGGCAAGCAGGTCACAGATACGCAGTATTTT. The full variable domain, rest sourced from reference TRBV2 and TRBJ2-3, is EPEVTQTPSHQVTQMGQEVILRCVPISNHLYFYWYRQILGQKVEFLVSFYNNEISEKSEIFDDQFSVERPDGSNFTLKIRSTKLEDSAMYFCASSRDGKQVTDTQYFGPGTRLTVL.

This chain uses TRBV18 with TRBJ2-5; the D call may be TRBD1 or TRBD2 (5 bases each). V shed 1 base and J shed 4 bases, with 13 bases lying between them. This CDR3 has 15 residues. Germline loops: CDR1 KGHSH, CDR2 LQKENI. Here the CDR3 reads CASSPRGGPGETQYF. The CDR3 DNA sequence: TGTGCCAGCTCACCACGTGGGGGACCAGGAGAGACCCAGTACTTC.

V usage is TRBV11-2 and J usage is TRBJ1-6; D gene uncertain. Per germline, CDR1 SGHAT and CDR2 FQNNGV. The CDR3 loop spans 12 amino acids. Deletions cut 2 bases from V and 7 bases from J, with 3 bases between. CDR3 nucleotide sequence: TGTGCCAGCAGCTTAAGGAATTCACCCCTCCACTTT. This codes for CASSLRNSPLHF. Supplemented by reference TRBV11-2 and TRBJ1-6, the full variable domain reads EAGVAQSPRYKIIEKRQSVAFWCNPISGHATLYWYQQILGQGPKLLIQFQNNGVVDDSQLPKDRFSAERLKGVDSTLKIQPAKLEDSAVYLCASSLRNSPLHFGNGTRLTVT.

V usage is TRBV18 and J usage is TRBJ2-2; D remains ambiguous. This CDR3 has 16 residues. Germline loops: CDR1 KGHSH, CDR2 LQKENI. V lost 2 bases and J 5 bases, leaving 15 bases between the germline ends. The CDR3 bases are TGTGCCAGCTCACCAAGTAACACGCCTAGGACCGGGGAGCTGTTTTTT. It specifies CASSPSNTPRTGELFF.

The chain joins TRBV10-3 to TRBJ2-1; 7 bases match TRBD2. This CDR3 region has 16 residues. Trimming cost V 11 bases and J 5 bases; bases outside gene matches: 18. Germline V gene sequence: CDR1 ENHRY, CDR2 SYGVKD. CDR3 residues: CASRAPSGRDNNEQFF. The CDR3 coding sequence is TGTGCCTCCAGGGCCCCTAGCGGCCGAGATAACAATGAGCAGTTCTTC.

A remark on this clonotype: This could be a read error, since a much larger clone is one nucleotide away. V gene TRBV29-1 combines with J gene TRBJ2-1; 8 positions match TRBD1. CDR1 is SQVTM, CDR2 ANQGSEA, per germline. There are 15 residues in the CDR3. CDR3 bases: TGCGGCGTGACCGGGACAGGACTGACCTACAATGAGCAGTTCTTC. It yields the protein CGVTGTGLTYNEQFF.

The gene calls are TRBV7-6 and TRBJ2-3; D possibly corresponds to TRBD1 (5 bases). The CDR3 spans 15 residues. V was shortened by 1 base and J by 6 bases, with 14 bases between the two germline ends. Germline CDR1 SGHVS, CDR2 FNYEAQ. The DNA of the CDR3 is TGTGCCAGCAGCTTAGAATCTCTCCCAGGGGATACGCAGTATTTT. Translated: CASSLESLPGDTQYF.